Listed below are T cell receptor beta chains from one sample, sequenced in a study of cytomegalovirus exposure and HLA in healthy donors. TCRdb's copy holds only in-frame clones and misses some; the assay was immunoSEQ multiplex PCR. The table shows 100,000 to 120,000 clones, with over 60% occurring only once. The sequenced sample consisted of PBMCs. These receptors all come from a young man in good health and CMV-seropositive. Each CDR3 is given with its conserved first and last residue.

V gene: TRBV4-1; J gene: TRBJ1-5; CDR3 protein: CASSQDLRGRHF
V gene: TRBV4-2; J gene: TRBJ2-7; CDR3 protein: CASSSGLAGAYEQYF
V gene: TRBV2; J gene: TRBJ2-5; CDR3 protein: CATSREETQYF
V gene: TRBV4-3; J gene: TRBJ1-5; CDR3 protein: CASSQDSQGHQPQHF
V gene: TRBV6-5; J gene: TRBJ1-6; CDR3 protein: CASSYRDSPNSPLHF
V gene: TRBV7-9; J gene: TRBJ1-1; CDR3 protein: CASSLVSQNTEAFF
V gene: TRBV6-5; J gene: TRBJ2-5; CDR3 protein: CASSPGGLEGETQYF
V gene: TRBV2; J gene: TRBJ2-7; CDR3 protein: CASSEAVPGQLNYEQYF
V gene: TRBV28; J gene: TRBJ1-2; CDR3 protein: CASSDPGQAYGYTF
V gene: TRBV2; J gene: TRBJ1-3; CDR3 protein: CASSGGMDRGHRYSGNTIYF
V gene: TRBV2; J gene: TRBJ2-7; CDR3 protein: CASRGLAAPYEQYF
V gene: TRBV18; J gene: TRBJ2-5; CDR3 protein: CASSPRDLGETQYF
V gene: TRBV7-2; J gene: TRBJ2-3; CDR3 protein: CASSFSGGAGHGQYF
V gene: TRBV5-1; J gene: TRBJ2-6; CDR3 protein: CASSYSGANVLTF
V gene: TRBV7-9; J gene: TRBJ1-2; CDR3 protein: CASSLHTNYGYTF
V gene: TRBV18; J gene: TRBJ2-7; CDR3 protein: CASSPKVRTVTTMEQYF
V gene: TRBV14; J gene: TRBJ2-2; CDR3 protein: CASSRSSGYTGELFF